The 17 T cell receptor beta chains below were found in one sample sequenced in a study of T cell responses to AZD1222 COVID-19 vaccine listed by TCRdb under 2021. The library was produced with the immunoSEQ multiplex PCR assay. TCRdb re-hosts the immuneACCESS table, in-frame sequences only. Its copies lack some clones; in the studies checked, an unresolved V gene accounts for under half of them, and the cause for the rest is not known. The sample yields 180,000 or so clones; under 95% were counted once. The ten largest clones represent 1% to 1.5% of the sample. The intended sense of this specimen's time point label: about 28 days (+/-7) after the second vaccine dose. The specimen was peripheral blood, collected 28 days after the second AZD1222 dose. The origin of the receptors is an adult who received the AZD1222 COVID-19 vaccine.

This sequence joins TRBV7-9 and TRBJ1-1; D gene ambiguous. The CDR3 has 14 amino acids. V lost 1 base and J lost 5, with 11 bases in between. Germline assignment: CDR1 SEHNR and CDR2 FQNEAQ (reference sequence). The chain's CDR3 is CASSLEASSTEAFF. The CDR3 nucleotides are TGTGCCAGCAGCTTAGAGGCCAGTTCGACTGAAGCTTTCTTT.

The chain is built from TRBV5-1 and TRBJ2-2, with D tentatively TRBD1 (5 bases). Deletions cut 5 bases from V and 4 bases from J, with 9 bases between. CDR3 size: 13 residues. Germline CDR1 and CDR2: SGHRS and YFSETQ. CDR3 loop: CASRPDITGELFF. The CDR3 region has the DNA TGCGCCAGCAGACCGGACATCACCGGGGAGCTGTTTTTT.

CDR3 sequence: CATKGRAIDTQYF. CDR3 sequence (DNA): TGTGCCACCAAGGGCAGGGCAATAGATACGCAGTATTTT. This sequence joins TRBV28 and TRBJ2-3; D is perhaps TRBD1 (5 bases). The V gene lost 10 bases and the J gene lost 5 bases, with 16 bases spanning the gap. CDR3 length: 13 amino acids. Germline CDR1 MDHEN, CDR2 SYDVKM.

The gene calls are TRBV28 and TRBJ1-5, with TRBD1 matching over 10 bases. Germline V gene sequence: CDR1 MDHEN, CDR2 SYDVKM. CDR3 length: 14 amino acids. Trimming at V came to 6 bases and at J to 6 bases, leaving 5 bases not matched to a gene. The CDR3 nucleotides read TGTGCCAGCAGACCGGGACAGGGGACTCAGCCCCAGCATTTT. Translating it yields CASRPGQGTQPQHF.

This rearrangement joins TRBV27 to TRBJ1-4; D is undetermined. From germline, CDR1 is MNHEY and CDR2 SMNVEV (reference sequence). The V end was cut by 6 bases, the J end by 2 bases, with 16 bases between. The CDR3 loop spans 16 amino acids. The CDR3 coding sequence is TGTGCCAGCAGGCTAGGGAGCGGATGGACTAATGAAAAACTGTTTTTT. The encoded protein is CASRLGSGWTNEKLFF.

The V call is TRBV28, the J call TRBJ1-5, with D possibly matching TRBD1 (5 bases). The germline V gene has CDR1 MDHEN and CDR2 SYDVKM. The CDR3 consists of 15 residues. With 5 bases removed from V and 4 bases from J, the gap between germline ends came to 15 bases. Here the CDR3 reads CASSGRDGYNQPQHF. CDR3 nucleotides: TGTGCCAGCAGTGGCCGGGACGGTTATAATCAGCCCCAGCATTTT.

This sequence joins TRBV5-6 and TRBJ1-1; 8 bases agree with TRBD1. Germline V gene data show CDR1 as SGHDT and CDR2 as YYEEEE. V was pared by 2 bases and J by 5 bases, with 5 bases of the junction left unmatched. CDR3 length equals 14 residues. CDR3 residues: CASSFGQGDTEAFF. The CDR3, as DNA: TGTGCCAGCAGCTTCGGACAGGGTGATACTGAAGCTTTCTTT. Drawing the rest from reference TRBV5-6 and TRBJ1-1, the complete variable domain is DAGVTQSPTHLIKTRGQQVTLRCSPKSGHDTVSWYQQALGQGPQFIFQYYEEEERQRGNFPDRFSGHQFPNYSSELNVNALLLGDSALYLCASSFGQGDTEAFFGQGTRLTVV.

The V call is TRBV7-8, the J call TRBJ2-3, with 7 nucleotides matching TRBD1. J lost 0 bases, V lost 4 bases, and 10 bases had no gene match. The germline V gene encodes CDR1 SGHVS and CDR2 FQNEAQ. The CDR3 contains 17 residues. The chain's CDR3 is CASSSDPGTASTDTQYF. CDR3 bases: TGTGCCAGCAGCTCCGACCCCGGGACAGCAAGCACAGATACGCAGTATTTT.

The gene calls are TRBV4-3 and TRBJ2-5; 7 bases fit TRBD1. The ends lost 0 bases at V and 1 base at J; junction bases unmatched: 5. The CDR3 consists of 16 residues. CDR1 is LGHNA, CDR2 YSLEER, per germline. CDR3 DNA: TGCGCCAGCAGCCAAGAGTACGGGACAGCCCAAGAGACCCAGTACTTC. Residues: CASSQEYGTAQETQYF.

The chain recombines TRBV6-1 with TRBJ2-5; D is undetermined. This CDR3 comprises 12 residues. The V end was cut by 0 bases, the J end by 4 bases, with 3 bases between. Germline assignment: CDR1 MNHNS and CDR2 SASEGT. The CDR3 here is CASSEAGETQYF. The DNA of the CDR3 is TGTGCCAGCAGTGAAGCAGGAGAGACCCAGTACTTC.

The V gene is TRBV19, the J gene TRBJ1-1; D might be TRBD1 (6 bases). CDR1 and CDR2 from the germline V gene are LNHDA and SQIVND (reference sequence). Deletions cut 5 bases from V and 4 bases from J, with 14 bases between. This CDR3 has 14 amino acids. DNA of the CDR3: TGTGCCAGTAGTGGGGGGGCACAGGGCACTGAAGCTTTCTTT. Translated, it gives CASSGGAQGTEAFF.

The chain combines TRBV2 with TRBJ1-1; D is unresolved. Germline V gene data show CDR1 as SNHLY and CDR2 as FYNNEI. The CDR3 extends over 17 amino acids. V gave up 0 bases and J gave up 4 bases, with 18 bases separating them. The CDR3 region has the DNA TGTGCCAGCAGTGAAGCGAGTATAAGACAAAGCCCCACTGAAGCTTTCTTT. Translating it yields CASSEASIRQSPTEAFF.

This chain connects TRBV19 to TRBJ1-1; 10 bases map to TRBD1. J was trimmed by 4 bases and V by 4 bases; bases with no gene match: 6. The CDR3 runs to 15 residues. The germline V gene has CDR1 LNHDA and CDR2 SQIVND (reference sequence). Here the CDR3 DNA reads TGTGCCAGTAGTACCCGGGACAGGGGTCCCACTGAAGCTTTCTTT. This codes for CASSTRDRGPTEAFF.

V gene TRBV4-1 combines with J gene TRBJ1-2; D gene ambiguous. Germline V CDR1 and CDR2: MGHRA, YSYEKL. V was trimmed by 0 bases and J by 8 bases, leaving 10 bases between them. This CDR3 region has 13 residues. The CDR3 here is CASSQDLTSGYTF. The CDR3, as DNA: TGCGCCAGCAGCCAAGATCTCACGTCGGGCTACACCTTC.

The rearrangement links TRBV4-1 to TRBJ2-7; TRBD1 is a possible D gene (5 bases). The CDR3 extends over 14 amino acids. The germline CDR1 and CDR2 sequences are MGHRA and YSYEKL. The V end lost 0 bases, the J end lost 5 bases, and 11 bases lay between the germline ends. CDR3 nucleotide sequence: TGCGCCAGCAGCCAAGAAGGGGTTGAGGACGAGCAGTACTTC. It encodes CASSQEGVEDEQYF.

The V call is TRBV9, the J call TRBJ2-2; 9 positions match TRBD2. CDR3 length: 15 residues. Germline V lookup: CDR1 SGDLS, CDR2 YYNGEE. The trim removed 4 bases at V and 5 bases at J, leaving 6 bases unmatched. CDR3 nucleotide sequence: TGTGCCAGCAGCCCAGCGGGAGGTGGTACCGGGGAGCTGTTTTTT. It is translated as CASSPAGGGTGELFF.

V and J are TRBV7-2 and TRBJ2-5; D not certain. The CDR3 loop spans 13 amino acids. CDR1 SGHTA and CDR2 FQGNSA come from the germline V gene. V dropped 1 base and J dropped 0 bases, with 3 bases sitting between them. CDR3 amino acids: CASSLGHQETQYF. CDR3 in DNA: TGTGCCAGCAGCTTAGGGCACCAAGAGACCCAGTACTTC.